These 3 T cell receptor beta chains share one sample of origin, sequenced in a study of shared clonotypes between healthy human individuals (dated by TCRdb to about 2020). For the CD8 naive samples, CD45RO-negative cells were positively selected for CCR7, yielding a CD45RA+CCR7+ population from which TemRA cells were excluded. Preparation of the library involved the immunoSEQ multiplex PCR assay. TCRdb provides this immuneACCESS table in a form limited to in-frame rearrangements. Some clones are lacking; in checked studies, under half of them reflect an unresolved V gene, and why the rest are absent is not known. The sample profile shows millions of clones; approximately 94% of them were found once. Clones ranked in the top ten supply approximately 1.7% of the sample. The sample was naive CD8+ T cells from PBMCs. The cell subset or site label here, explained by the study, means: CD45RA+CCR7+. The receptors were sampled from a man younger than 35 in good health. Some clones in this sample may be carry-over from other donors' samples.

As for this clone: It is unclear where the CDR3 begins or ends on the DNA, so no DNA is shown, and the CDR3 is as TCRdb lists it. Other DNA sequences from this sample encode an identical CDR3 as well. The chain combines TRBV19 with TRBJ2-1; the table assigns TRBD2, which was not confirmed against the DNA. The CDR3 spans 11 amino acids, including both terminal residues. Germline CDR1 and CDR2: LNHDA and SQIVND (reference sequence). The chain's CDR3 is CASTSGNEQFF.

The chain joins TRBV7-9 to TRBJ2-7; tentatively, D is TRBD2 (6 bases). CDR1 and CDR2 from the germline V gene are SEHNR and FQNEAQ (reference sequence). The CDR3 loop spans 14 amino acids. Between the trimmed V and J ends, which lost 3 bases and 6 bases, there was a span of 15 bases. The CDR3 reads CASSFGAVGGEQYF. CDR3 coding DNA: TGTGCCAGCAGCTTCGGAGCAGTGGGAGGCGAGCAGTACTTC.

This clone occurred a few times. The V and J genes are TRBV7-8 and TRBJ2-2; D is uncertain. Trimming removed 4 bases from V and 5 bases from J, with 2 bases in between. This CDR3 region has 11 residues. Looked up from germline, CDR1 is SGHVS and CDR2 is FQNEAQ. The CDR3 region is CASSWTGELFF. DNA of the CDR3: TGTGCCAGCAGCTGGACCGGGGAGCTGTTTTTT.